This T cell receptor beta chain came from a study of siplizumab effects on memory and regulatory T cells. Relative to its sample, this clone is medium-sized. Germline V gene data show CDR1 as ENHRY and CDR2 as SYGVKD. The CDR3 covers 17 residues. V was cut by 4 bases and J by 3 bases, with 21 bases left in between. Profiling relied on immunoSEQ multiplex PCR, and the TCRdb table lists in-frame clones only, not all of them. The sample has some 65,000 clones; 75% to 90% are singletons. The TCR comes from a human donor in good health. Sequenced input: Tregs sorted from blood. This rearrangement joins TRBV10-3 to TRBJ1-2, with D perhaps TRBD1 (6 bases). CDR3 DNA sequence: TGTGCCATCAGTGCCGCCCTCGTCTTACAGGGACACTATGGCTACACCTTC. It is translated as CAISAALVLQGHYGYTF.